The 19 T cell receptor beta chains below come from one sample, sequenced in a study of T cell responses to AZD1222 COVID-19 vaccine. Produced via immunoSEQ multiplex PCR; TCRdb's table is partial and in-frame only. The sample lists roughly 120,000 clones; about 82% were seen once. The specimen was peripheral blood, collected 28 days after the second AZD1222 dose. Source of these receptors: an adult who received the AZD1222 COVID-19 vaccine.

The CDR3 nucleotides read TGTGCCAGCAGAATTAATTCGGGAGTAAGGACCGGGGAGCTGTTTTTT. Translation: CASRINSGVRTGELFF. This chain connects TRBV7-3 to TRBJ2-2; TRBD2 might be the D (6 bases). The CDR3 is 16 residues long. Per the germline V gene, CDR1 is SGHTA and CDR2 is FQGTGA. Trimming pared 6 bases from V and 5 bases from J, leaving 19 bases between. Complete variable domain (other parts from reference TRBV7-3 and TRBJ2-2): GAGVSQTPSNKVTEKGKYVELRCDPISGHTALYWYRQSLGQGPEFLIYFQGTGAADDSGLPNDRFFAVRPEGSVSTLKIQRTERGDSAVYLCASRINSGVRTGELFFGEGSRLTVL.

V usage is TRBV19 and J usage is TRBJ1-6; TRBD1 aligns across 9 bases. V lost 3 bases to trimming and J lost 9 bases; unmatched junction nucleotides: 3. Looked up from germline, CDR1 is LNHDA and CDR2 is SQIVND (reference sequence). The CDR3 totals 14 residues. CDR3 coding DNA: TGTGCCAGTAGTATCTCGACAGGGGGTTCACCCCTCCACTTT. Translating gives CASSISTGGSPLHF.

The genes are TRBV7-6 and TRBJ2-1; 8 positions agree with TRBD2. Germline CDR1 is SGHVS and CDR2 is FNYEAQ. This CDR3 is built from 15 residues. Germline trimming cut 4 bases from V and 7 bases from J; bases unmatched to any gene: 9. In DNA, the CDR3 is TGTGCCAGCAGCTCCCCATGGGCGGGGGGTAATGAGCAGTTCTTC. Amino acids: CASSSPWAGGNEQFF. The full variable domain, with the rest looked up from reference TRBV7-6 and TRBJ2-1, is GAGVSQSPRYKVTKRGQDVALRCDPISGHVSLYWYRQALGQGPEFLTYFNYEAQQDKSGLPNDRFSAERPEGSISTLTIQRTEQRDSAMYRCASSSPWAGGNEQFFGPGTRLTVL.

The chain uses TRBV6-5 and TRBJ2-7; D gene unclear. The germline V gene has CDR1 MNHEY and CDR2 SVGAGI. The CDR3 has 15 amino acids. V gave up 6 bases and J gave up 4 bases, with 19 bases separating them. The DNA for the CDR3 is TGTGCCAGCAGAGTCCGTACATGGGGTGGTTACGAGCAGTACTTC. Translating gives CASRVRTWGGYEQYF.

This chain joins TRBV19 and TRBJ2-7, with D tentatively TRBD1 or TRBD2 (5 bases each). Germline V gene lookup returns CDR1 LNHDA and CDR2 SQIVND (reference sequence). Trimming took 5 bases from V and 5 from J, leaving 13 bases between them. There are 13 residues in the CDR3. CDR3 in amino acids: CASSSGTPDEQYF. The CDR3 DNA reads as TGTGCCAGTAGTTCGGGGACGCCTGACGAGCAGTACTTC.

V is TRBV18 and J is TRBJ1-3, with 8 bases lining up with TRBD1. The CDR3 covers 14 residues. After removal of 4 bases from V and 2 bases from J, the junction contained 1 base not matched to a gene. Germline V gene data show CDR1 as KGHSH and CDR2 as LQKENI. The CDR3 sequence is CASSLDRAGNTIYF. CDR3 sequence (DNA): TGTGCCAGCTCACTGGACAGGGCTGGAAACACCATATATTTT.

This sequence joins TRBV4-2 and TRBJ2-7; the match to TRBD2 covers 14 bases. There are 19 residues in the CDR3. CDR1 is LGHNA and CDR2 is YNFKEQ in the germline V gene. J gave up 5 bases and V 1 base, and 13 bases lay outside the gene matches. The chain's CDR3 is CASSQVGPPGLAGVDEQYF. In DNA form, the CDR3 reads TGTGCCAGCAGCCAAGTAGGGCCGCCGGGACTAGCGGGAGTTGACGAGCAGTACTTC.

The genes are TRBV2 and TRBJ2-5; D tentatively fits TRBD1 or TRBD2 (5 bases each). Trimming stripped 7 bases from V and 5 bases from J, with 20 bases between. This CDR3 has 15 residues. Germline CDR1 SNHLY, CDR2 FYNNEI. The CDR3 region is CASKEEAGPRETQYF. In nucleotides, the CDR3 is TGTGCCAGCAAAGAGGAGGCAGGGCCTCGGGAGACCCAGTACTTC.

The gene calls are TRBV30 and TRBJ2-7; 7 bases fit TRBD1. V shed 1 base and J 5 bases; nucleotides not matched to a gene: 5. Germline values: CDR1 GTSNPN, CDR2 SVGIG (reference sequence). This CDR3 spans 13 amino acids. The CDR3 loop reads CAWSGQGPHEQYF. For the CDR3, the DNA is TGTGCCTGGAGTGGACAGGGCCCCCACGAGCAGTACTTC.

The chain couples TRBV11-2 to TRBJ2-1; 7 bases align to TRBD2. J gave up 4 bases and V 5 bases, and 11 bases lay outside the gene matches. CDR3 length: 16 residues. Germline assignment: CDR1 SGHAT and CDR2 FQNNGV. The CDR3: CASSSGAPRHYNEQFF. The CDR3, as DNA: TGTGCCAGCAGCAGCGGGGCGCCACGCCATTACAATGAGCAGTTCTTC.

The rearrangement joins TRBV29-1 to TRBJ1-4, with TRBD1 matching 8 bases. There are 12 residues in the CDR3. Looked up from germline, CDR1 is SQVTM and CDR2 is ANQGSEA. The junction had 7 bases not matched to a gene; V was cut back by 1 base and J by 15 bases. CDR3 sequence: CSVEGVGQGLFF. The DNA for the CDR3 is TGCAGCGTTGAAGGCGTAGGACAGGGTTTGTTTTTT.

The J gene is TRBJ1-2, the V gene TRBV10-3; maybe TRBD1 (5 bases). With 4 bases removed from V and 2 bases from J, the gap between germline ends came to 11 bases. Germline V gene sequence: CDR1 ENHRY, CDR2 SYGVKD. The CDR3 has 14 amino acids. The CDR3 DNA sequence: TGTGCCATCAGTGTTAGGGACTCGAACTATGGCTACACCTTC. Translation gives CAISVRDSNYGYTF.

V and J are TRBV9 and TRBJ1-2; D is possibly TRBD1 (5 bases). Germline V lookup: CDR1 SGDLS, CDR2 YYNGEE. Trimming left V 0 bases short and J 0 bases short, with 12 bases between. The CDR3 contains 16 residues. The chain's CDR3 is CASSVGGPRANYGYTF. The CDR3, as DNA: TGTGCCAGCAGCGTAGGGGGCCCTCGAGCTAACTATGGCTACACCTTC.

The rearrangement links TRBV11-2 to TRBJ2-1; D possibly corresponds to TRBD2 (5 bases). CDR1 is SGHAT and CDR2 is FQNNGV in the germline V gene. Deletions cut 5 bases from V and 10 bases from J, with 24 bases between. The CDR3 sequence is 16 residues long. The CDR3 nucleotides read TGTGCCAGCAGCCTAAGGATTCAGGACTGGTTCGGCGAGCAGTTCTTC. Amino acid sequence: CASSLRIQDWFGEQFF.

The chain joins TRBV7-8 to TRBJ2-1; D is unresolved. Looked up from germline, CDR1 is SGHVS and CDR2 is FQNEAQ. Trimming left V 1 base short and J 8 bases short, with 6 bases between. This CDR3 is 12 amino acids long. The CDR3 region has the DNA TGTGCCAGCAGCTTAGATCGCCATGAGCAGTTCTTC. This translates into CASSLDRHEQFF.

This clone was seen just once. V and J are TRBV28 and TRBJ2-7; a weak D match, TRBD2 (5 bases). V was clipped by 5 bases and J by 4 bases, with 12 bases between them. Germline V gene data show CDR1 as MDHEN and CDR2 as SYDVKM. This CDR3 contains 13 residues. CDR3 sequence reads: CASSTVAGYEQYF. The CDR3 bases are TGTGCCAGCAGTACCGTTGCGGGTTACGAGCAGTACTTC.

The CDR3 region is CASRRDYNEQFF. In DNA form, the CDR3 reads TGTGCCAGCAGACGTGACTACAATGAGCAGTTCTTC. The chain joins TRBV2 to TRBJ2-1; no clear D gene. The V end was cut by 6 bases, the J end by 3 bases, with 6 bases between. CDR3 length: 12 residues. Germline V gene data show CDR1 as SNHLY and CDR2 as FYNNEI.

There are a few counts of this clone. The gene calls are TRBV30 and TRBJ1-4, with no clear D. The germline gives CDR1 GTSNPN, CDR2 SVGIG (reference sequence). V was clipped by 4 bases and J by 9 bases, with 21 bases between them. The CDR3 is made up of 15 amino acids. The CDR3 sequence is CAWNSYRDYGQKLFF. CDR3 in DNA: TGTGCCTGGAACTCCTACCGGGATTACGGGCAAAAACTGTTTTTT.

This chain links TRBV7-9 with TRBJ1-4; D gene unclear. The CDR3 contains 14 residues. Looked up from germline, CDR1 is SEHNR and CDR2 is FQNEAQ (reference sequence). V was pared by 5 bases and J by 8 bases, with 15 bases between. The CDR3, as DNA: TGTGCCAGCAGCACGCGGTCGGAAGGAGAAAAACTGTTTTTT. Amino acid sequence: CASSTRSEGEKLFF.